This T cell receptor (beta chain) was recorded in a study of control samples from healthy donors and cancer patients. TCRdb keeps only in-frame clones here, not all; method: immunoSEQ multiplex PCR. The data hold about 72,000 clones, with approximately 92% observed a single time. Germline CDR1 and CDR2: MNHEY and SMNVEV (reference sequence). V gave up 5 bases and J gave up 2 bases, with 15 bases separating them. CDR3 length: 15 amino acids. The sample taken for sequencing was blood. The TCR sequence derives from a woman aged 60-70 years in good health. The rearrangement links TRBV27 to TRBJ1-2; D is ambiguous. This chain's CDR3 is CASSPWAGTNYGYTF. For the CDR3, the DNA is TGTGCCAGCAGTCCCTGGGCAGGTACCAACTATGGCTACACCTTC.